The clone carrying this TCR beta chain has only a few counts. The sample originates from a study of shared clonotypes between healthy human individuals. Germline-derived CDR1 and CDR2 are SEHNR and FQNEAQ (reference sequence). Losses at the gene ends were 4 bases for V and 11 bases for J; bases not matched to a gene: 21. The CDR3 is made up of 17 amino acids. Some clones are missing from TCRdb's copy, which holds only in-frame ones; the method was immunoSEQ multiplex PCR. The sample lists over 400,000 clones, around four fifths occurring once. The sequenced sample was PBMCs. The rearrangement joins TRBV7-9 to TRBJ1-1; 8 bases align to TRBD1. The TCR comes from a woman in her 40s in good health. Some clones in this sample may be carry-over from other donors' samples. CDR3 region: CASSSSGRGLGSVLAFF. The CDR3 bases are TGTGCCAGCAGCTCAAGTGGCAGGGGGCTGGGGTCCGTTCTGGCTTTCTTT.